The 27 T cell receptor beta chains below all came from one sample that was sequenced in a study of cytomegalovirus exposure and HLA in healthy donors. PCR was performed using 60 Vbeta and 13 Jbeta primers. Libraries were prepared by immunoSEQ multiplex PCR; TCRdb keeps only in-frame clonotypes and omits some of them. Counted here are approximately 140,000 clones, around 82% occurring once; the ten biggest clones make up about 6.8%. What was sequenced was PBMCs. The receptors originated from a woman between 40 and 55 years old in good health and CMV-seropositive.

The chain joins TRBV18 to TRBJ2-1; a weak D match, TRBD2 (5 bases). This CDR3 is 16 amino acids long. Germline CDR1 and CDR2: KGHSH and LQKENI. The V end was cut by 3 bases, the J end by 4 bases, with 16 bases between. The CDR3 spells CASSPFQRNHYNEQFF. The CDR3 DNA reads TGTGCCAGCTCACCCTTCCAGCGGAACCATTACAATGAGCAGTTCTTC.

The chain uses TRBV5-8 and TRBJ2-2; 7 bases align to TRBD1. Germline CDR1 and CDR2: SGHTS and YDEGEE. Trimming at V came to 2 bases and at J to 0 bases, leaving 1 base not matched to a gene. The CDR3 contains 15 residues. Written as DNA, the CDR3 is TGTGCCAGCAGCTTCGGACAGGCGAACACCGGGGAGCTGTTTTTT. It specifies CASSFGQANTGELFF.

The chain carries TRBV7-8 and TRBJ2-1; weak D call: TRBD2 (5 bases). Germline V gives CDR1 SGHVS, CDR2 FQNEAQ. CDR3 length: 17 residues. Between the trimmed V and J ends, which lost 0 bases and 5 bases, there was a span of 17 bases. DNA of the CDR3: TGTGCCAGCAGCTTAGCACACGGGAAGTATCGGCACAATGAGCAGTTCTTC. It specifies CASSLAHGKYRHNEQFF.

This clone appeared a single time. The V and J genes are TRBV7-6 and TRBJ2-3, with 10 bases aligning to TRBD2. V was clipped by 4 bases and J by 2 bases; unmatched bases: 9. Per the germline V gene, CDR1 is SGHVS and CDR2 is FNYEAQ. The CDR3 totals 17 residues. The CDR3 region is CASSSGGLAENTDTQYF. CDR3 DNA sequence: TGTGCCAGCAGCTCGGGAGGACTAGCGGAGAACACAGATACGCAGTATTTT.

The rearrangement joins TRBV7-9 to TRBJ2-5, with D possibly being TRBD2 (5 bases). Germline CDR1 reads SEHNR; CDR2 reads FQNEAQ (reference sequence). V gave up 5 bases and J gave up 5 bases, with 15 bases separating them. The CDR3 extends over 14 amino acids. DNA for the CDR3: TGTGCCAGCAGCCCGGGGATTTCGGGGGAGACCCAGTACTTC. Translation gives CASSPGISGETQYF.

This clone has a single count. The chain uses TRBV19 and TRBJ1-5; 7 positions match TRBD1. With 3 bases clipped from V and 5 bases from J, the junction kept 1 base outside the gene matches. CDR3 length: 13 residues. CDR1 is LNHDA, CDR2 SQIVND, per germline (reference sequence). The CDR3 sequence: CASSITGDQPQHF. The CDR3, as DNA: TGTGCCAGTAGTATTACAGGGGATCAGCCCCAGCATTTT.

The chain joins TRBV19 to TRBJ2-2; D remains unclear. With 6 bases removed from V and 8 bases from J, the gap between germline ends came to 13 bases. The CDR3 covers 13 residues. Germline V gene data show CDR1 as LNHDA and CDR2 as SQIVND (reference sequence). The CDR3 DNA reads as TGTGCCAGTAGCCGCGAGCCGAGGGGGGAGCTGTTTTTT. This gives the protein CASSREPRGELFF.

This rearrangement joins TRBV6-5 to TRBJ2-5; 7 bases match TRBD1. The last part of the DNA fits TRBJ2-7 better; the J call may be wrong. This CDR3 region has 12 residues. Looked up from germline, CDR1 is MNHEY and CDR2 is SVGAGI. CDR3 in amino acids: CASSLTGYEQYF. The DNA of the CDR3 is TGTGCCAGCAGTTTGACAGGGTACGAGCAGTACTTC.

This clone was counted only a few times. Compared with germline, one end of the junction differs, possibly owing to a read error. This chain uses TRBV7-7 with TRBJ2-5; the D gene is possibly TRBD1 (6 bases). Germline CDR1 is SSHAT and CDR2 is FNYEAQ (reference sequence). The CDR3 runs 15 residues. The CDR3, as DNA: TGTGCTAGCAGCTTAGTGGTTGGCAGGGGTGAGACCCAGTACTTC. Translated, it gives CASSLVVGRGETQYF.

J is TRBJ2-1 and V is TRBV10-3; 9 positions match TRBD2. Losses at the gene ends were 3 bases for V and 6 bases for J; bases not matched to a gene: 6. The CDR3 runs to 15 residues. Germline assignment: CDR1 ENHRY and CDR2 SYGVKD. CDR3: CAISDPGLATNEQFF. Written as DNA, the CDR3 is TGTGCCATCAGTGACCCGGGACTAGCCACCAATGAGCAGTTCTTC.

The V gene is TRBV7-9, the J gene TRBJ1-1, with TRBD1 as a possible D gene (6 bases). The CDR3 contains 14 residues. V was cut by 0 bases and J by 1 base, with 6 bases left in between. Germline V gene sequence: CDR1 SEHNR, CDR2 FQNEAQ (reference sequence). The CDR3 protein is CASSLAGQNTEAFF. The CDR3, as DNA: TGTGCCAGCAGCTTAGCGGGACAGAACACTGAAGCTTTCTTT.

The chain employs TRBV6-5 and TRBJ2-7; 8 bases fit TRBD1. V lost 6 bases, J lost 5 bases, and 12 bases stayed unmatched. The V gene's germline CDR1 is MNHEY and CDR2 SVGAGI. The CDR3 has 15 residues. CDR3 nucleotide sequence: TGTGCCAGCAGCCCCCATCTCAACAGGGGGGACGAGCAGTACTTC. Its protein is CASSPHLNRGDEQYF.

This chain connects TRBV9 to TRBJ2-2; TRBD2 matches at 12 bases. This CDR3 is 17 amino acids long. J gave up 2 bases and V 1 base, and 3 bases lay outside the gene matches. From germline, CDR1 is SGDLS and CDR2 YYNGEE. The CDR3, as DNA: TGTGCCAGCAGCGTAACAGGACTAGCGGGAAACACCGGGGAGCTGTTTTTT. It codes for CASSVTGLAGNTGELFF.

The chain uses TRBV19 and TRBJ1-1; D perhaps matches TRBD1 (5 bases). This CDR3 spans 13 amino acids. Trimming left V 0 bases short and J 11 bases short, with 13 bases between. Looked up from germline, CDR1 is LNHDA and CDR2 is SQIVND (reference sequence). The DNA of the CDR3 is TGTGCCAGTAGTATAGATCAGGGCAGGTCTGCTTTCTTT. Encoded protein: CASSIDQGRSAFF.

This rearrangement joins TRBV7-2 to TRBJ2-7, with 11 nucleotides matching TRBD1. V shed 4 bases and J 8 bases; nucleotides not matched to a gene: 13. There are 16 residues in the CDR3. Germline assignment: CDR1 SGHTA and CDR2 FQGNSA. DNA for the CDR3: TGTGCCAGCAGCTCCAACCGGGACAGGGGGTTTCAGCAGCAGTACTTC. Amino acid sequence: CASSSNRDRGFQQQYF. Based on the CDR3 plus reference TRBV7-2 and TRBJ2-7, the full variable domain is GAGVSQSPSNKVTEKGKDVELRCDPISGHTALYWYRQSLGQGLEFLIYFQGNSAPDKSGLPSDRFSAERTGGSVSTLTIQRTQQEDSAVYLCASSSNRDRGFQQQYFGPGTRLTVT.

To note about this clone: Other DNA sequences in the sample encode the same CDR3. The chain employs TRBV14 and TRBJ1-3, with D unclear. The germline CDR1 and CDR2 sequences are SGHDN and FVKESK. This CDR3 has 15 residues. V was pared by 4 bases and J by 2 bases, with 12 bases between. The CDR3 is CASSRFLAAGNTIYF. The CDR3 nucleotides read TGTGCCAGCAGCCGGTTCCTGGCAGCTGGAAACACCATATATTTT.

This clone was seen only a few times. The chain combines TRBV19 with TRBJ1-5; perhaps TRBD1 as D (5 bases). V lost 3 bases to trimming and J lost 7 bases, with 19 bases between them. CDR1 is LNHDA, CDR2 SQIVND, per germline (reference sequence). The CDR3 totals 16 residues. The CDR3 DNA reads as TGTGCCAGTAGTATGGAATTTGGGCAGGGAAGACAGCCCCAGCATTTT. As protein: CASSMEFGQGRQPQHF.

The chain joins TRBV10-3 to TRBJ2-3, with TRBD2 matching over 12 bases. Germline V gene data show CDR1 as ENHRY and CDR2 as SYGVKD. J lost 4 bases, V lost 4 bases, and 21 bases had no gene match. The CDR3 is 21 residues long. The CDR3: CAISGQPGQGFASGRADTQYF. The CDR3 coding sequence is TGTGCCATCAGTGGACAACCGGGACAGGGGTTCGCTAGCGGGAGGGCAGATACGCAGTATTTT.

V usage is TRBV5-6 and J usage is TRBJ1-1; D is uncertain. Germline V gene sequence: CDR1 SGHDT, CDR2 YYEEEE. The CDR3 runs 17 residues. V gave up 5 bases and J gave up 0 bases, with 20 bases separating them. The CDR3 loop is CASSYAVAVHMNTEAFF. In nucleotides, the CDR3 is TGTGCCAGCAGTTACGCGGTGGCAGTCCACATGAACACTGAAGCTTTCTTT.

This clone was seen only a few times. This rearrangement joins TRBV6-5 to TRBJ2-7; 9 nucleotides match TRBD2. Unmatched junction bases numbered 0, after V lost 0 bases and J lost 0 bases. This CDR3 region has 15 residues. In germline, CDR1 is MNHEY, CDR2 SVGAGI. The CDR3 nucleotides read TGTGCCAGCAGTTACTCTAGCGGGAGCTCCTACGAGCAGTACTTC. Translation: CASSYSSGSSYEQYF.

This rearrangement joins TRBV5-1 to TRBJ1-6, with D maybe TRBD1 (5 bases). This CDR3 contains 16 residues. V lost 4 bases to trimming and J lost 7 bases, with 18 bases between them. Germline CDR1 SGHRS, CDR2 YFSETQ. The CDR3 here is CASSLVPPGLNSPLHF. As DNA, the CDR3 is TGCGCCAGCAGCCTGGTACCCCCGGGACTGAATTCACCCCTCCACTTT.

This clone was observed a handful of times. The chain combines TRBV6-1 with TRBJ2-7; TRBD2 matches at 14 bases. Germline V gives CDR1 MNHNS, CDR2 SASEGT. V trimming: 5 bases; J trimming: 7 bases; junction bases outside the gene matches: 7. This CDR3 contains 15 residues. In DNA form, the CDR3 reads TGTGCCAGCAGTACGGGACTAGCGGGAGCGGGGGAGCAGTACTTC. Protein sequence: CASSTGLAGAGEQYF.

Here the CDR3 DNA reads TGTGCCAGCAGGACAGGGGGCGACACCGGGGAGCTGTTTTTT. As protein: CASRTGGDTGELFF. V is TRBV2 and J is TRBJ2-2, with 10 bases lining up with TRBD1. The CDR3 contains 14 residues. V dropped 6 bases and J dropped 3; count of bases not matched to a gene: 1. Germline loops: CDR1 SNHLY, CDR2 FYNNEI.

The V gene is TRBV5-4, the J gene TRBJ2-1; 11 bases are a match to TRBD2. In germline, CDR1 is SGHNT, CDR2 YYREEE (reference sequence). This CDR3 has 17 residues. The ends lost 5 bases at V and 0 bases at J; junction bases unmatched: 7. The CDR3 region is CASRGTSGGSSYNEQFF. DNA of the CDR3: TGTGCCAGCAGGGGGACTAGCGGAGGGAGCTCCTACAATGAGCAGTTCTTC.

This rearrangement joins TRBV30 to TRBJ2-7, with TRBD1 as a possible D gene (5 bases). The germline V gene encodes CDR1 GTSNPN and CDR2 SVGIG (reference sequence). V was pared by 2 bases and J by 1 base, with 12 bases between. The length of the CDR3 is 14 residues. This CDR3 is CAWSRTPLSYEQYF. For the CDR3, the DNA is TGTGCCTGGAGTAGGACACCACTTTCCTACGAGCAGTACTTC. Complete variable domain (other parts from reference TRBV30 and TRBJ2-7): SQTIHQWPATLVQPVGSPLSLECTVEGTSNPNLYWYRQAAGRGLQLLFYSVGIGQISSEVPQNLSASRPQDRQFILSSKKLLLSDSGFYLCAWSRTPLSYEQYFGPGTRLTVT.

The gene calls are TRBV5-1 and TRBJ2-5; TRBD2 is a possible D gene (7 bases). Germline assignment: CDR1 SGHRS and CDR2 YFSETQ. Trimming left V 0 bases short and J 5 bases short, with 14 bases between. The CDR3 covers 15 residues. This chain's CDR3 is CASSLGQPGGETQYF. CDR3 in DNA: TGCGCCAGCAGCTTGGGACAGCCGGGGGGCGAGACCCAGTACTTC. The entire variable domain, with the rest obtained from reference TRBV5-1 and TRBJ2-5, is as follows: KAGVTQTPRYLIKTRGQQVTLSCSPISGHRSVSWYQQTPGQGLQFLFEYFSETQRNKGNFPGRFSGRQFSNSRSEMNVSTLELGDSALYLCASSLGQPGGETQYFGPGTRLLVL.

CDR3 sequence: CASRDRYNQPQHF. CDR3 bases: TGTGCCAGTAGAGACAGATACAATCAGCCCCAGCATTTT. The chain links TRBV19 to TRBJ1-5, with D perhaps TRBD1 (5 bases). CDR1 and CDR2 from the germline V gene are LNHDA and SQIVND (reference sequence). V was trimmed by 6 bases and J by 3 bases, leaving 9 bases between them. CDR3 length: 13 residues.